This T cell receptor (beta chain) was documented in a study of CD8 T cells in ankylosing spondylitis. General observations from the study: What appeared characteristic of ankylosing spondylitis blood was a TCR beta motif of fewer than ten highly homologous variants.

J was trimmed by 4 bases and V by 0 bases; bases with no gene match: 11. Germline V gene sequence: CDR1 DFQATT, CDR2 SNEGSKA (reference sequence). CDR3 size: 17 residues. To note about this clonotype: What it binds is not known.

Researchers built TCR beta libraries using quantitative 5'-RACE with molecular barcodes. One entry per CDR3 protein results from TCRdb running MiXCR on the 5' RACE reads. Of about 260,000 distinct CDR3 sequences in the sample, 20% were seen once. The sample comprised blood, either unsorted or a sorted T cell fraction (not recorded which). The sequence came from a male donor with ankylosing spondylitis or in good health (not recorded which). The rearrangement links TRBV20-1 to TRBJ2-2; TRBD2 agrees at 7 bases. CDR3: CSARDVGTKPSTGELFF. In nucleotides, the CDR3 is TGCAGTGCTAGAGATGTGGGGACTAAACCCTCCACCGGGGAGCTGTTTTTT.